This T cell receptor (beta chain) was recorded in a study of post-analysis software for immune sequencing data. Study details: The patients showed relapsing-remitting, secondary progressive and progressive-relapsing multiple sclerosis courses. Findings and caveats of the study: TRBV5-6, TRBV5-1 and TRBV20-1 were among roughly five TRBV segments more frequent in patients than controls.

The CDR3 spans 16 residues. V lost 2 bases, J lost 2 bases, and 16 bases lay in between. Looked up from germline, CDR1 is MDHEN and CDR2 is SYDVKM. The table lists this clonotype with a few counts. Its specificity is unknown. The TCR beta cDNA libraries carried unique molecular identifiers. TCRdb used MiXCR to reprocess the PCR reads, holding one entry per CDR3 protein. Here the sample spans about 760,000 distinct CDR3 sequences, 30% being singletons. The specimen sequenced was blood. V usage is TRBV28 and J usage is TRBJ2-7; possible D gene TRBD1, 6 bases. The source is a girl aged 5-17 years with multiple sclerosis. CDR3 DNA sequence: TGTGCCAGCAGTTTAGGGACAATGGGACAAACCTACGAGCAGTACTTC. The encoded protein is CASSLGTMGQTYEQYF.